The next 23 T cell receptor beta chains were all read from a single sample in a study of blood T cell repertoires in COVID-19. TCRdb keeps only in-frame clones here, not all; method: immunoSEQ multiplex PCR. The sample includes tens of thousands of clones, 75% to 90% seen only once; the top ten take around 6.1%. The sequencing sample was made of peripheral blood. The receptor set was obtained from a man aged 50 to 59 with active COVID-19.

The chain joins TRBV15 to TRBJ2-1; 10 bases map to TRBD2. This CDR3 region has 19 residues. With 1 base clipped from V and 5 bases from J, the junction kept 14 bases outside the gene matches. Germline V CDR1 and CDR2: LNHNV, YYDKDF (reference sequence). The CDR3 protein is CATSRVGPEWTSGNNEQFF. DNA of the CDR3: TGTGCCACCAGCAGAGTGGGACCTGAGTGGACTAGCGGAAACAATGAGCAGTTCTTC.

This sequence joins TRBV19 and TRBJ1-1, with TRBD1 matching 10 bases. Trimming at V came to 0 bases and at J to 1 base, leaving 2 bases not matched to a gene. The CDR3 loop spans 16 amino acids. Germline assignment: CDR1 LNHDA and CDR2 SQIVND (reference sequence). The CDR3 loop reads CASSIEGDRGNTEAFF. The DNA of the CDR3 is TGTGCCAGTAGTATAGAGGGGGACAGGGGGAACACTGAAGCTTTCTTT.

The chain couples TRBV6-2 or TRBV6-3 to TRBJ1-1, with D perhaps matching TRBD1 (5 bases). Trimming removed 5 bases from V and 1 base from J, with 14 bases in between. Germline V lookup: CDR1 MNHEY, CDR2 SVGEGT. The CDR3 has 15 residues. The CDR3 is CASSTPRDSNTEAFF. The CDR3 bases are TGTGCCAGCAGTACACCTAGGGACTCGAACACTGAAGCTTTCTTT.

J is TRBJ2-5 and V is TRBV7-2; TRBD1 might be the D (6 bases). With 6 bases removed from V and 2 bases from J, the gap between germline ends came to 10 bases. CDR1 is SGHTA and CDR2 is FQGNSA in the germline V gene. This CDR3 is built from 13 residues. The CDR3 region has the DNA TGTGCCAGCAGGGAGACAGGACAAGAGACCCAGTACTTC. Protein product: CASRETGQETQYF. Full variable domain (rest looked up from reference TRBV7-2 and TRBJ2-5): GAGVSQSPSNKVTEKGKDVELRCDPISGHTALYWYRQSLGQGLEFLIYFQGNSAPDKSGLPSDRFSAERTGGSVSTLTIQRTQQEDSAVYLCASRETGQETQYFGPGTRLLVL.

This rearrangement joins TRBV5-1 to TRBJ2-2; D perhaps matches TRBD1 (6 bases). There are 16 residues in the CDR3. Deletions cut 7 bases from V and 0 bases from J, with 16 bases between. CDR1 is SGHRS, CDR2 YFSETQ, per germline. The CDR3 region has the DNA TGCGCCAGCCGTAGGTCCGGGACACCGAACACCGGGGAGCTGTTTTTT. The encoded protein is CASRRSGTPNTGELFF. Looking up the rest from reference TRBV5-1 and TRBJ2-2 gives the full variable domain: KAGVTQTPRYLIKTRGQQVTLSCSPISGHRSVSWYQQTPGQGLQFLFEYFSETQRNKGNFPGRFSGRQFSNSRSEMNVSTLELGDSALYLCASRRSGTPNTGELFFGEGSRLTVL.

The chain joins TRBV19 to TRBJ2-7; D is unclear. This CDR3 has 14 residues. V was trimmed by 8 bases and J by 7 bases, leaving 21 bases between them. Germline V gene sequence: CDR1 LNHDA, CDR2 SQIVND (reference sequence). In nucleotides, the CDR3 is TGTGCCAGTGGAACTACATCGGGTACGGGTGAGCAGTACTTC. Its translation: CASGTTSGTGEQYF.

The rearrangement links TRBV19 to TRBJ1-2; 11 bases match TRBD1. The trim removed 6 bases at V and 5 bases at J, leaving 8 bases unmatched. CDR1 and CDR2 (germline): LNHDA, SQIVND (reference sequence). The CDR3 is 15 residues long. For the CDR3, the DNA is TGTGCCAGTAGGACCCAGGGGACAGGGGGGTATGGCTACACCTTC. It translates to CASRTQGTGGYGYTF.

The V and J genes are TRBV7-3 and TRBJ2-1; TRBD2 agrees at 9 bases. This CDR3 has 17 residues. Germline CDR1 is SGHTA and CDR2 is FQGTGA. With V trimmed by 1 base and J by 2 bases, 6 bases remained unmatched. CDR3 nucleotides: TGTGCCAGCAGCTTAAAGGCTAGCGGGGATACCTACAATGAGCAGTTCTTC. It encodes CASSLKASGDTYNEQFF.

The CDR3 region has the DNA TGTGCCAGCAGTTCCCGGGGGGCGTCCGAGGAGACCCAGTACTTC. This gives the protein CASSSRGASEETQYF. This chain links TRBV28 with TRBJ2-5; D may be TRBD2 (7 bases). The V end lost 4 bases, the J end lost 5 bases, and 17 bases lay between the germline ends. Germline V CDR1 and CDR2: MDHEN, SYDVKM. The CDR3 spans 15 residues.

The V call is TRBV5-1, the J call TRBJ1-1; D ambiguous. Trimming shortened V by 0 bases and J by 1 base, and 4 bases separated the two germline ends. The CDR3 loop spans 13 amino acids. Germline CDR1 reads SGHRS; CDR2 reads YFSETQ. CDR3 protein: CASSLAGNTEAFF. The DNA of the CDR3 is TGCGCCAGCAGCTTGGCAGGGAACACTGAAGCTTTCTTT.

CDR3 loop: CAFREGSYNSPLHF. The CDR3 DNA reads TGTGCCTTCCGAGAGGGCTCCTATAATTCACCCCTCCACTTT. The genes are TRBV28 and TRBJ1-6; D is unresolved. The germline CDR1 and CDR2 sequences are MDHEN and SYDVKM. V was shortened by 11 bases and J by 0 bases, with 11 bases between the two germline ends. The length of the CDR3 is 14 residues. Looking up the rest from reference TRBV28 and TRBJ1-6 gives the full variable domain: DVKVTQSSRYLVKRTGEKVFLECVQDMDHENMFWYRQDPGLGLRLIYFSYDVKMKEKGDIPEGYSVSREKKERFSLILESASTNQTSMYLCAFREGSYNSPLHFGNGTRLTVT.

The chain links TRBV11-2 to TRBJ2-2; 9 bases line up with TRBD2. V shed 3 bases, J shed 5 bases, and the junction held 13 bases outside the gene matches. Per the germline V gene, CDR1 is SGHAT and CDR2 is FQNNGV. There are 18 residues in the CDR3. CDR3 in DNA: TGTGCCAGCAGCTTCTTCTTCGCGGGGGGGCTTCATACCGGGGAGCTGTTTTTT. It codes for CASSFFFAGGLHTGELFF.

This chain connects TRBV7-9 to TRBJ2-2; TRBD1 aligns across 7 bases. V shed 5 bases, J shed 1 base, and the junction held 7 bases outside the gene matches. CDR1 is SEHNR and CDR2 is FQNEAQ in the germline V gene (reference sequence). The CDR3 sequence is 16 residues long. CDR3 residues: CASSLDRALNTGELFF. The CDR3 DNA follows: TGTGCCAGCAGCCTTGACAGGGCTCTGAACACCGGGGAGCTGTTTTTT. The whole variable domain, remainder taken from reference TRBV7-9 and TRBJ2-2, is DTGVSQNPRHKITKRGQNVTFRCDPISEHNRLYWYRQTLGQGPEFLTYFQNEAQLEKSRLLSDRFSAERPKGSFSTLEIQRTEQGDSAMYLCASSLDRALNTGELFFGEGSRLTVL.

This clone was seen just once. The V call is TRBV24-1, the J call TRBJ2-3, with TRBD2 matching over 7 bases. V was pared by 10 bases and J by 2 bases, with 5 bases of the junction left unmatched. The CDR3 is 13 residues long. Germline V CDR1 and CDR2: KGHDR, SFDVKD. The DNA of the CDR3 is TGTGCCACGGAGCGGGAAACCACAGATACGCAGTATTTT. As protein: CATERETTDTQYF.

The V call is TRBV5-1, the J call TRBJ2-5; TRBD2 matches 12 bases. V trimming: 0 bases; J trimming: 0 bases; junction bases outside the gene matches: 9. The CDR3 covers 19 residues. Germline V gives CDR1 SGHRS, CDR2 YFSETQ. The CDR3 loop reads CASSLGTSGTYQYQETQYF. CDR3 bases: TGCGCCAGCAGCTTGGGGACTAGCGGGACATACCAGTACCAAGAGACCCAGTACTTC.

This clone was picked up one time. The V call is TRBV6-5, the J call TRBJ2-7; 8 bases match TRBD1. From germline, CDR1 is MNHEY and CDR2 SVGAGI. The CDR3 is made up of 14 amino acids. V was clipped by 7 bases and J by 5 bases; unmatched bases: 10. The CDR3 here is CASIKYRGDHEQYF. In DNA, the CDR3 is TGTGCCAGCATAAAATACAGGGGGGATCACGAGCAGTACTTC.

The chain employs TRBV29-1 and TRBJ2-5; 7 nucleotides line up with TRBD1. Germline lookup yields CDR1 SQVTM and CDR2 ANQGSEA. The CDR3 consists of 14 residues. J gave up 4 bases and V 4 bases, and 9 bases lay outside the gene matches. The chain's CDR3 is CSVGTGGGRETQYF. CDR3 coding DNA: TGCAGCGTTGGGACAGGTGGAGGTCGAGAGACCCAGTACTTC.

The chain employs TRBV29-1 and TRBJ2-1; 7 bases map to TRBD2. V gave up 7 bases and J gave up 0 bases; unmatched junction bases: 9. Per germline, CDR1 SQVTM and CDR2 ANQGSEA. The CDR3 contains 15 residues. The CDR3 protein is CSGRAGSSSYNEQFF. CDR3 bases: TGCAGCGGACGAGCGGGGTCAAGCTCCTACAATGAGCAGTTCTTC.

The V call is TRBV25-1, the J call TRBJ2-7; the D gene is possibly TRBD2 (6 bases). This CDR3 comprises 16 residues. Germline V gives CDR1 MGHDK, CDR2 SYGVNS. The V and J ends lost 3 bases and 4 bases respectively, with 19 bases between them. CDR3 in DNA: TGTGCCAGCAGTGACGGGGACTCAAATATCAAATACGAGCAGTACTTC. It is translated as CASSDGDSNIKYEQYF.

The chain has TRBV9 and TRBJ2-7; tentatively, D is TRBD2 (5 bases). This CDR3 comprises 14 residues. The germline V gene has CDR1 SGDLS and CDR2 YYNGEE. V shed 0 bases and J shed 5 bases, with 12 bases lying between them. The CDR3 DNA reads as TGTGCCAGCAGCGTAGGTCGAGGGTACAACGAGCAGTACTTC. It specifies CASSVGRGYNEQYF.

V usage is TRBV11-2 and J usage is TRBJ2-3, with D possibly TRBD1 on 5 matching bases. The ends were cut back, 2 bases at V and 5 bases at J, with 14 bases in the middle. The V gene's germline CDR1 is SGHAT and CDR2 FQNNGV. The CDR3 loop spans 15 amino acids. CDR3 sequence reads: CASSLFQAGKDTQYF. The CDR3 DNA follows: TGTGCCAGCAGCTTATTCCAGGCAGGGAAAGATACGCAGTATTTT. The full variable domain, rest sourced from reference TRBV11-2 and TRBJ2-3, is EAGVAQSPRYKIIEKRQSVAFWCNPISGHATLYWYQQILGQGPKLLIQFQNNGVVDDSQLPKDRFSAERLKGVDSTLKIQPAKLEDSAVYLCASSLFQAGKDTQYFGPGTRLTVL.

The chain combines TRBV30 with TRBJ1-2; 11 bases line up with TRBD1. The V segment lost 4 bases and the J segment 5 bases; nucleotides outside the gene matches: 12. This CDR3 is 16 amino acids long. CDR1 and CDR2 from the germline V gene are GTSNPN and SVGIG (reference sequence). This CDR3 is CAWTPRTGGGRYGYTF. CDR3 DNA: TGTGCCTGGACACCTCGGACAGGGGGCGGGAGGTATGGCTACACCTTC. The whole variable domain, remainder taken from reference TRBV30 and TRBJ1-2, is SQTIHQWPATLVQPVGSPLSLECTVEGTSNPNLYWYRQAAGRGLQLLFYSVGIGQISSEVPQNLSASRPQDRQFILSSKKLLLSDSGFYLCAWTPRTGGGRYGYTFGSGTRLTVV.

The rearrangement uses TRBV5-6 and TRBJ2-2, with 8 bases that match TRBD1. Germline V gene data show CDR1 as SGHDT and CDR2 as YYEEEE. V trimming: 0 bases; J trimming: 9 bases; junction bases outside the gene matches: 10. CDR3 length: 16 amino acids. CDR3 nucleotides: TGTGCCAGCAGCTTGGGCACAGGGGGGACTGACCGGGAGCTGTTTTTT. Translating it yields CASSLGTGGTDRELFF.